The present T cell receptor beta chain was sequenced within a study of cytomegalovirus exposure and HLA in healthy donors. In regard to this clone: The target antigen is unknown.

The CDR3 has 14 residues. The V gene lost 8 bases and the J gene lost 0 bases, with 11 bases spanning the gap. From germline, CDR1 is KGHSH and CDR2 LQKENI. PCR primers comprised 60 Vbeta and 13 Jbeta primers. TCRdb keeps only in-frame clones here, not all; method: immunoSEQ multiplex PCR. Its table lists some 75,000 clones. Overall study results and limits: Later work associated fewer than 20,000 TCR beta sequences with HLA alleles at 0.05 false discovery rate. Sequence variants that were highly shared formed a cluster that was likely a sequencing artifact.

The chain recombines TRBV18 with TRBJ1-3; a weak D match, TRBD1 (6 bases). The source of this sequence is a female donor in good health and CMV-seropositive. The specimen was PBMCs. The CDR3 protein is CASQRGGSGNTIYF. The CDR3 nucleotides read TGTGCCAGCCAAAGAGGGGGCTCTGGAAACACCATATATTTT.